The sequence of this T cell receptor beta chain was determined in a study of yellow fever vaccine responses in identical twins. Findings and limits, study-wide: Reportedly, twins showed a vaccine T cell response that looked partly convergent and partly personalized.

Points on this clonotype: Its antigen is undetermined.

Germline CDR1 is LGHDT and CDR2 is YNNKEL (reference sequence). Trimming cost V 4 bases and J 4 bases, with 11 bases left between them. The CDR3 spans 13 residues. TCRdb fed the RT-PCR reads into MiXCR, producing one record per CDR3 protein. The sample yields some 5,900 distinct CDR3 sequences, about three quarters seen once. V gene TRBV3-1 combines with J gene TRBJ2-7; D unclear. The material sequenced was T cells from blood (PBMCs), unsorted or a sorted subset (not recorded which), taken before or after yellow fever vaccination (not recorded which). The source of this sequence is a woman under 30 who received the yellow fever vaccine. This chain's CDR3 is CASSLGSGYEQYF. DNA of the CDR3: TGTGCCAGCAGCCTTGGGTCCGGGTACGAGCAGTACTTC.